These 12 T cell receptor beta chains originate from one sample sequenced in a study of CXCR3-negative and CXCR3-positive naive CD8 T cells. 5' RACE with UMI labels generated the TRB cDNA libraries. Reprocessing the 5' RACE reads, TCRdb reports a single entry for every CDR3 protein and omits DNA. Seen in this sample are about 92,000 distinct CDR3 sequences; the ten most common clones hold around 1.5%. Material: naive CXCR3- CD8+ T cells from blood. This sample's subset: CD45RO-CCR7+CD27+CD95- naive CD8+ T cells lacking CXCR3 (TNR3-). The source is a human donor in good health. Some clones in this sample may be carry-over from other donors' samples.

The CDR3 loop reads CSVLTRHSYEQYF. The chain combines TRBV29-1 with TRBJ2-7. Germline V gene data show CDR1 as SQVTM and CDR2 as ANQGSEA. This CDR3 comprises 13 residues.

This chain links TRBV12-3 or TRBV12-4 with TRBJ2-3; TCRdb lists TRBD2, though no DNA is available to test this call. The CDR3 has 19 residues. CDR3 residues: CASSLLAGGPGLSTDTQYF.

The CDR3 reads CASTRGGETQYF. The V gene is TRBV28, the J gene TRBJ2-5; without DNA, the TCRdb call of TRBD2 cannot be checked. Germline lookup yields CDR1 MDHEN and CDR2 SYDVKM. CDR3 length: 12 amino acids.

The rearrangement uses TRBV18 and TRBJ2-7. The CDR3 consists of 11 residues. CDR1 and CDR2 (germline): KGHSH, LQKENI. The CDR3 reads CASSPAYEQYF.

Here the CDR3 reads CASRQNTGTTNNEQFF. The V and J genes are TRBV6-6 and TRBJ2-1. Germline assignment: CDR1 MNHNY and CDR2 SVGAGI (reference sequence). The CDR3 spans 16 residues.

The gene calls are TRBV7-9 and TRBJ2-1; the D call of TRBD2 rests on TCRdb alone, since no DNA is present to check it. CDR1 and CDR2 from the germline V gene are SEHNR and FQNEAQ (reference sequence). The CDR3 length is 13 residues. CDR3 sequence: CATAVGGYNEQFF.

The CDR3 sequence: CASSSKSHRGGGELFF. The chain carries TRBV21-1 and TRBJ2-2; TCRdb returns TRBD1, unconfirmable since there is no DNA. TRBV21-1 is a known pseudogene. The CDR3 loop spans 16 amino acids.

The V and J genes are TRBV15 and TRBJ1-1; the TCRdb D gene call, TRBD1, has no DNA to confirm it. Germline CDR1 reads LNHNV; CDR2 reads YYDKDF (reference sequence). The CDR3 is 13 amino acids. The CDR3 here is CATSAGQNTEAFF.

The rearrangement joins TRBV7-9 to TRBJ1-1; TCRdb lists TRBD1, though no DNA is available to test this call. Germline V lookup: CDR1 SEHNR, CDR2 FQNEAQ (reference sequence). The length of the CDR3 is 16 residues. This chain's CDR3 is CASSLDPGAYNTEAFF.

V is TRBV7-9 and J is TRBJ2-7; the D gene TCRdb calls, TRBD2, cannot be checked with no DNA. CDR3 length: 17 residues. Looked up from germline, CDR1 is SEHNR and CDR2 is FQNEAQ (reference sequence). CDR3 sequence reads: CASSSSDREVPSSEQYF.

This sequence joins TRBV5-1 and TRBJ1-1; as DNA is missing, the TRBD1 call by TCRdb cannot be tested. This CDR3 comprises 15 residues. The germline V gene encodes CDR1 SGHRS and CDR2 YFSETQ. CDR3 residues: CASSVTGAGNTEAFF.

This rearrangement joins TRBV13 to TRBJ2-3; lacking DNA, the TRBD1 call made by TCRdb goes unchecked. The CDR3 is 14 amino acids. Germline CDR1 is PRHDT and CDR2 is FYEKMQ (reference sequence). The CDR3: CASSSNRAIDTQYF.